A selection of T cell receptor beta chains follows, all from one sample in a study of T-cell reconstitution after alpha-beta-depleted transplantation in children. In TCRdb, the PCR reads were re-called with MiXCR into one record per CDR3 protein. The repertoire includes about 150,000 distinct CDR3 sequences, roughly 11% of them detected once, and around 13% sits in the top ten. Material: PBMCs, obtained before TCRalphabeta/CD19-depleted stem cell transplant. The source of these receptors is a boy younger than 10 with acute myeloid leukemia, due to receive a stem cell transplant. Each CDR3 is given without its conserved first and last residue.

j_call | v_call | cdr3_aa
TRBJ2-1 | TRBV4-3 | ANKGLRAGHSHSYNEQF
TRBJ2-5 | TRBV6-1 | ASSPITGGRPFQETQY
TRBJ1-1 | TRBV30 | AWSVFGGTEAF
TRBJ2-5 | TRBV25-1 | AIGAEQETQY
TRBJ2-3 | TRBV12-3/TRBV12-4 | ASSLTVVSFGTDTQY
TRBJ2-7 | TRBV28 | ASSPSPIYEQY
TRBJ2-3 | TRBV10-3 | AIRPGSAGDTQY
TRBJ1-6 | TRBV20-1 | SARLAGNGNNSPLH
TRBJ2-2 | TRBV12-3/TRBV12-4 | ASSFRANTGELF
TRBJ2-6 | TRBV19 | ASSPNSGANVLT
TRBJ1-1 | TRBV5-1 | ASSLMQGSEAF
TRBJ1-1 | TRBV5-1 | ASSLDRAKTEAF
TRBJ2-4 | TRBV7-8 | ASSPLDRIAKNIQY
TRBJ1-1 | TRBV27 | ASSLKQGVNTEAF
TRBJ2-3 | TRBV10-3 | AIGGTPSTDTQY
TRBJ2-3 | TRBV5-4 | ASSLNREDTQY
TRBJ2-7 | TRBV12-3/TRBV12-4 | ASRRTALEQY
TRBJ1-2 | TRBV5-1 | ASSDGDGYT
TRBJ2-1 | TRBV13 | ASTNSGGSSYNEQF
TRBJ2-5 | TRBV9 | ASSPRASGRETQY
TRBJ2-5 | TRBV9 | ASSVAPTRLQETQY
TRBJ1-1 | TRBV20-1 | SAKAHMNTEAF
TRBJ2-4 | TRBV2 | ASSPPWDTENIQY
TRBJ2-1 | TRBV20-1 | CARDWAAGGPYNEQF
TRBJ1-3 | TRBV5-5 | ASRDKSSGNTIY
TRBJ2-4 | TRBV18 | ASSPPLAGGIAKNIQY
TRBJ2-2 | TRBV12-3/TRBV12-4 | ASSNPSRGVGELF
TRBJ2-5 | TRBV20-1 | SAGPGETQY
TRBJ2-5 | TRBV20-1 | SARAASQETQY
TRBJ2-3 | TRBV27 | ASSLKGSGRDFSTDTQY
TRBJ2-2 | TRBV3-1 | ASSQDGLAGFTGELF
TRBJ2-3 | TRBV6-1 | ASIPAGTDTQY
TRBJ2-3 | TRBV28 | ASSKGLNTDTQY
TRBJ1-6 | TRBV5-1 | ASSPTGGQGGSPLH
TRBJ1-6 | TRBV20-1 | SARSQGDNSPLH
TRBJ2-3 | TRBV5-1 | ASSLALAASTDTQY
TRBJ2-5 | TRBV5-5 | ASSLGDRDVETQY
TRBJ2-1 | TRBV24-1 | ATSDPTSGRSNEQF
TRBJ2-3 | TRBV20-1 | SASYQRPSTDTQY
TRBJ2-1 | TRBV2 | ASSRLAGVNEQF
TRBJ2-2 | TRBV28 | ASRTRLTRQGAAGELF
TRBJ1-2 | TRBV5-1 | ASSLAVPGTIGYT
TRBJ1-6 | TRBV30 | AWSGLSPDSPLH
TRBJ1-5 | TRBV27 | ASSPYEGRGQPQH
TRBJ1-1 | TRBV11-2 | ASSWRGQGTLTEAF
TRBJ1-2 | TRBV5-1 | ASSLEGHGYT
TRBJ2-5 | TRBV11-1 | ASSPFGGGDSSRKTQY
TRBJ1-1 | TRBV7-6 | ASSPSMGGEAF
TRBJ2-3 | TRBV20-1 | SARDLTGTSSTDTQY
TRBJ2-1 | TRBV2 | ASSGGLAGGGNEQF
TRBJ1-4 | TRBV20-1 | SARVRTLEKLF